This T cell receptor beta chain came from a study of cytomegalovirus exposure and HLA in healthy donors. Study-wide results and limits: Upon later analysis, TCR association rates were observed to vary by HLA locus, being highest for DRB1 and lowest for HLA-C.

The germline V gene encodes CDR1 SNHLY and CDR2 FYNNEI. Losses at the gene ends were 6 bases for V and 3 bases for J; bases not matched to a gene: 7. CDR3 size: 14 residues. PCR primers comprised 60 Vbeta and 13 Jbeta primers. Assay used: immunoSEQ multiplex PCR; TCRdb lists only in-frame clones, some missing. Its table records 87,000 or so clones. Notes on this clone: What it binds is not known.

The source of this sequence is a man between 45 and 60 years old in good health and CMV-seropositive. The chain combines TRBV2 with TRBJ1-1; 7 bases align to TRBD1. The sample taken for sequencing was PBMCs. CDR3 DNA sequence: TGTGCCAGCAGCCCAGAGACAGGGTACACTGAAGCTTTCTTT. Amino acids: CASSPETGYTEAFF. Filled out from reference TRBV2 and TRBJ1-1, the complete variable domain reads EPEVTQTPSHQVTQMGQEVILRCVPISNHLYFYWYRQILGQKVEFLVSFYNNEISEKSEIFDDQFSVERPDGSNFTLKIRSTKLEDSAMYFCASSPETGYTEAFFGQGTRLTVV.